This T cell receptor beta chain stems from a study of CD8 T cells in Susac syndrome. Sequencing of TCR beta was undertaken in CD8+ and CD4+ T cells derived from blood. TEMRA cells were enriched by FACS, while CD8+ and CD4+ T cells were obtained through a negative isolation that was performed magnetically. Roughly 0.45 to 1 ug RNA was reverse transcribed with random hexamers. Multiplex PCR with immunoSEQ amplified the TCR beta CDR3 across 54 Vbeta and 13 Jbeta. MiXCR, applied by TCRdb to the immunoSEQ multiplex PCR reads, yields one record per CDR3 protein. Of over 80,000 distinct CDR3 sequences in the sample, approximately 92% were seen once. This CDR3 comprises 16 residues. Germline loops: CDR1 MNHEY, CDR2 SMNVEV (reference sequence). The junction had 11 bases not matched to a gene; V was cut back by 5 bases and J by 6 bases.

This TCR was recovered from a human donor in good health. V and J are TRBV27 and TRBJ2-5; 11 bases are shared with TRBD1. The sequenced sample was CD8+ T cells from PBMCs. This CDR3 is CASSQGPGQGVKTQYF. The CDR3 bases are TGTGCCAGCAGTCAAGGACCGGGACAGGGGGTAAAGACCCAGTACTTC.